The 2 T cell receptor beta chains in this list originate from one sample, sequenced in a study of spatial heterogeneity in lung cancer. TCRdb independently ran MiXCR on the 5' RACE reads; one entry per CDR3 protein. The sample contains 50,000 to 60,000 distinct CDR3 sequences, roughly 7.4% of which appear only once. The time point: blood at routine non-recurrence follow-up after resection. Extraction of whole RNA from tumor, nontumor lung or frozen PBMC preceded unsorted sequencing. Sequenced here: PBMCs, sampled at follow-up. Receptors were obtained from a female donor with early-stage non-small cell lung cancer.

This clonotype occurred many times. The genes are TRBV7-2 and TRBJ2-7; D ambiguous. V was trimmed by 5 bases and J by 6 bases, leaving 8 bases between them. CDR1 is SGHTA, CDR2 FQGNSA, per germline. CDR3 length: 11 amino acids. The CDR3: CASSQFGEQYF. Written as DNA, the CDR3 is TGTGCCAGCAGCCAATTTGGCGAGCAGTACTTC.

This clonotype appeared many times. The chain has TRBV6-6 and TRBJ2-3; 9 bases map to TRBD1. V lost 4 bases, J lost 3 bases, and 8 bases stayed unmatched. This CDR3 has 16 amino acids. Germline lookup yields CDR1 MNHNY and CDR2 SVGAGI (reference sequence). CDR3 in amino acids: CASSFQQGAGTDTQYF. CDR3 sequence (DNA): TGTGCCAGCAGTTTTCAACAGGGGGCTGGAACAGATACGCAGTATTTT.